This is a list of T cell receptor beta chains from one sample in a study of blood T cell repertoires in COVID-19. Produced via immunoSEQ multiplex PCR; TCRdb's table is partial and in-frame only. Of under 95,000 clones listed, about 88% were seen once; the top ten hold 4.5% to 5.5%. The sample consisted of peripheral blood. Source of these receptors: a human donor in a cohort sampled during active COVID-19. Both conserved end residues are part of each CDR3. The D gene is left open where the match is weak. The size field is filled for only some rows; it gives once, few, many or a size class.

>TRBJ1-1|TRBV10-1|-|-
CASSETAPNTEAFF
TGCGCCAGCAGTGAGACAGCCCCGAACACTGAAGCTTTCTTT
>TRBJ2-7|TRBV11-1|-|-
CASSPPGGGNEQYF
TGTGCCAGCAGCCCGCCCGGCGGGGGCAACGAGCAGTACTTC
>TRBJ1-2|TRBV14|-|once
CASSQVQLGGYTF
TGTGCCAGCAGCCAAGTGCAGCTGGGCGGCTACACCTTC
>TRBJ2-2|TRBV10-3|TRBD2|-
CAIRQTSGGPNTGELFF
TGTGCCATCAGGCAGACTAGCGGGGGACCGAACACCGGGGAGCTGTTTTTT
>TRBJ2-1|TRBV12-5|TRBD2|-
CASRPSGGYNEQFF
TGTGCTAGTAGGCCTAGCGGGGGGTACAATGAGCAGTTCTTC
>TRBJ1-4|TRBV19|-|-
CASSEGDEKLFF
TGTGCCAGTAGCGAAGGGGATGAAAAACTGTTTTTT
>TRBJ1-1|TRBV5-1|TRBD1|-
CASSLTGAYTEAFF
TGCGCCAGCAGCTTGACAGGGGCCTACACTGAAGCTTTCTTT
>TRBJ2-5|TRBV6-1|TRBD2|-
CASSDIFSGGVETQYF
TGTGCCAGCAGTGATATTTTTAGCGGGGGCGTGGAGACCCAGTACTTC
>TRBJ1-2|TRBV5-1|-|-
CASSRMGAEVGYTF
TGCGCCAGCAGCAGGATGGGGGCGGAGGTCGGCTACACCTTC
>TRBJ2-1|TRBV5-4|TRBD2|-
CASSLDGSGNEQFF
TGTGCCAGCAGCTTGGATGGTAGCGGGAATGAGCAGTTCTTC
>TRBJ1-1|TRBV4-1|-|-
CASSSGRSSAEAFF
TGCGCCAGCAGCTCGGGACGATCTAGCGCTGAAGCTTTCTTT
>TRBJ1-2|TRBV7-9|-|-
CASSLAAGATSLRTF
TGTGCCAGCAGCTTAGCGGCGGGGGCGACCAGTCTACGGACCTTC
>TRBJ2-7|TRBV6-6|-|-
CASSYRAGGYEDGDYEQYF
TGTGCCAGCAGCTACCGCGCAGGGGGGTACGAGGATGGGGATTACGAGCAGTACTTC
>TRBJ1-4|TRBV11-2|TRBD1|-
CASSPGTEEKLFF
TGTGCCAGCAGCCCGGGGACAGAAGAAAAACTGTTTTTT
>TRBJ1-2|TRBV6-5|TRBD1|-
CASSYPRAQGARGYTF
TGTGCCAGCAGTTACCCAAGAGCACAGGGGGCACGGGGCTACACCTTC
>TRBJ2-3|TRBV29-1|TRBD2|-
CSSSIAGGVPNTQYF
TGCAGCTCCAGTATAGCGGGAGGGGTCCCGAATACGCAGTATTTT
>TRBJ2-5|TRBV5-4|TRBD1|few
CASSLAGTGVGETQYF
TGTGCCAGCAGCTTGGCTGGGACAGGGGTTGGGGAGACCCAGTACTTC
>TRBJ2-1|TRBV5-1|-|-
CASSLASGNNEQFF
TGCGCCAGCAGCTTGGCCTCAGGCAACAATGAGCAGTTCTTC
>TRBJ1-1|TRBV27|-|-
CASSLSSVPNTEAFF
TGTGCCAGCAGTTTATCGTCCGTCCCGAACACTGAAGCTTTCTTT
>TRBJ2-7|TRBV2|TRBD2|-
CASEAGGWGSYEQYF
TGTGCCAGCGAAGCCGGGGGGTGGGGCTCCTACGAGCAGTACTTC
>TRBJ2-1|TRBV6-2/TRBV6-3|-|-
CASSYGQDSYNEQFF
TGTGCCAGCAGTTACGGCCAGGATTCCTACAATGAGCAGTTCTTC
>TRBJ2-1|TRBV5-1|-|-
CASSRQPQGSSYNEQFF
TGCGCCAGCAGCCGGCAGCCCCAGGGGAGCTCCTACAATGAGCAGTTCTTC
>TRBJ2-1|TRBV28|TRBD1|-
CASSSRDRDYNEQFF
TGTGCCAGCAGCTCCCGGGACAGGGACTACAATGAGCAGTTCTTC
>TRBJ2-7|TRBV5-1|TRBD1|-
CASATGERGYEQYF
TGCGCCAGTGCGACAGGGGAGAGGGGCTACGAGCAGTACTTC
>TRBJ2-5|TRBV5-1|-|-
CASSLGHDTSQETQYF
TGCGCCAGCAGCCTGGGACACGATACTTCCCAAGAGACCCAGTACTTC
>TRBJ2-2|TRBV7-9|-|-
CASSFTRGTGELFF
TGTGCCAGCAGCTTTACAAGGGGGACCGGGGAGCTGTTTTTT
>TRBJ2-7|TRBV19|-|-
CASSPPGTRPSYEQYF
TGTGCCAGTAGTCCCCCCGGGACTCGCCCCTCCTACGAGCAGTACTTC
>TRBJ1-1|TRBV6-2/TRBV6-3|TRBD1|-
CASSGHLGTGNTEAFF
TGTGCCAGCAGTGGACACCTCGGGACAGGGAACACTGAAGCTTTCTTT
>TRBJ2-2|TRBV7-7|-|few
CASSSTRGYTGELFF
TGTGCCAGCAGCTCCACCCGGGGTTACACCGGGGAGCTGTTTTTT
>TRBJ2-7|TRBV6-5|TRBD1|-
CASSRTGAYEQYF
TGTGCCAGCAGCCGGACAGGGGCATACGAGCAGTACTTC
>TRBJ1-5|TRBV18|TRBD1|-
CASSPQGASSQPQHF
TGTGCCAGCTCACCCCAGGGGGCGTCTAGTCAGCCCCAGCATTTT